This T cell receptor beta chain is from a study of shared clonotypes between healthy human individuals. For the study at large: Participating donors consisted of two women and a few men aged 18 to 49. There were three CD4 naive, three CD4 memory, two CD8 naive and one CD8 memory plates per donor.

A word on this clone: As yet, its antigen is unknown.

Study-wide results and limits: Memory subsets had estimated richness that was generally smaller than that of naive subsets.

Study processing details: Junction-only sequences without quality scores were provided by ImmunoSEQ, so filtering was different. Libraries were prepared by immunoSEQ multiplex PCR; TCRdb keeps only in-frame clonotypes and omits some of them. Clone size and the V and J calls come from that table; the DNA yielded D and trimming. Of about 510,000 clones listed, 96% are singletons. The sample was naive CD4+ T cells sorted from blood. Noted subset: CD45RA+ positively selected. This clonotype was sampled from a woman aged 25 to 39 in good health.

CDR3 nucleotide sequence: TGTGCCACCAGCAGAGGGACTAGCGTAAGCACAGATACGCAGTATTTT. Amino acid sequence: CATSRGTSVSTDTQYF. The V and J genes are TRBV15 and TRBJ2-3, with 9 bases lining up with TRBD2. The germline CDR1 and CDR2 sequences are LNHNV and YYDKDF (reference sequence). CDR3 length: 16 amino acids. The V and J ends lost 1 base and 0 bases, in that order; junction bases with no gene match: 2.